This T cell receptor (beta chain) was identified in a study of blood T cell repertoires in COVID-19. Trimming pared 3 bases from V and 7 bases from J, leaving 9 bases between. Germline CDR1 is DFQATT and CDR2 is SNEGSKA (reference sequence). The CDR3 extends over 11 amino acids. Method: immunoSEQ multiplex PCR; TCRdb's copy keeps in-frame clones and lacks some. Counted here are roughly 150,000 clones, approximately 82% occurring once; the ten biggest clones make up about a sixth. This rearrangement joins TRBV20-1 to TRBJ1-2; TRBD1 is a possible D gene (5 bases). The sample comprised PBMCs or T cells enriched from blood (not recorded which). The sequence was collected from a man in his fifties or sixties who had recovered from COVID-19. The CDR3 coding sequence is TGCAGTGCTAGTGCAGGGTCTGGCTACACCTTC. Translated, it gives CSASAGSGYTF.